This is a list of T cell receptor beta chains from one sample in a study of blood T cell repertoires in COVID-19. This table comes from immunoSEQ multiplex PCR, and its TCRdb copy is limited to in-frame clones, with some not included. The repertoire includes about 200,000 clones, 94% of them detected once, and 0.76% sits in the top ten. The sample was peripheral blood. The receptors here all came from a man aged 25 to 40 with COVID-19, enrolled during active disease. Both conserved end residues are trimmed from each CDR3. For some rows the clone size is stated as once, few or many, or as a class when expanded; others skip it.

>-|TRBJ1-1|TRBV5-1
ASSSKGQGVSGTEAF
>-|TRBJ1-2|TRBV11-2
ASSWPPGQSGYT
>-|TRBJ1-2|TRBV12-3/TRBV12-4
ASSSRLGGYT
>-|TRBJ1-2|TRBV20-1
SVQTGVGYT
>-|TRBJ2-4|TRBV2
ASSSGGLIAKNIQY
>-|TRBJ1-2|TRBV7-9
ASSLVGTGDGYT
>-|TRBJ2-4|TRBV11-2
ASTLGGGKNIQY
>-|TRBJ1-4|TRBV20-1
SASFDGQGEKLF
>-|TRBJ2-3|TRBV6-6
ASRLTRQAITDTQY
>-|TRBJ1-4|TRBV2
ASSVGVNNEKLF
>-|TRBJ1-1|TRBV7-9
ASSPTAQGEAF
>-|TRBJ1-1|TRBV7-9
ASSLVFGRGTEAF
>-|TRBJ2-1|TRBV7-3
ASSLVGTSAYNEQF
>-|TRBJ2-3|TRBV5-1
ASSPLPDTQY
>-|TRBJ1-2|TRBV30
AWSVGTGDGYT
>-|TRBJ1-2|TRBV12-3/TRBV12-4
ASGRDGYT
>-|TRBJ1-2|TRBV29-1
SVGTASNYGYT
>-|TRBJ2-7|TRBV30
AWRVTGVYEQY
>-|TRBJ2-2|TRBV10-3
AIKTGVDTGELF
>-|TRBJ1-1|TRBV6-5
ASSSSSTGYSEAF
>few|TRBJ2-2|TRBV3-1/TRBV3-2
ASSQEGPVQGVQGNTGELF
>once|TRBJ2-5|TRBV5-1
ASSTTGSQETQY
>-|TRBJ1-3|TRBV28
ASSTQRVARGNTIY
>-|TRBJ2-1|TRBV2
ASTSGTGYYNEQF
>-|TRBJ1-4|TRBV6-6
ASSPPGQGVSEKLF
>-|TRBJ2-1|TRBV28
AIRLASRPYNEQF
>once|TRBJ2-2|TRBV7-2
ASSLPLGGRPGELF
>-|TRBJ1-3|TRBV2
ASTSPQGAGNTIY
>few|TRBJ2-7|TRBV27
ASRGLASPYEQY
>-|TRBJ1-1|TRBV6-5
ASSFTGVNEAF
>-|TRBJ2-5|TRBV27
ASRDGGYQETQY
>-|TRBJ1-1|TRBV6-5
ASSWHMNTEAF
>once|TRBJ1-5|TRBV10-3
AISQGLVSNQPQH
>-|TRBJ2-5|TRBV6-5
ASSRDRGQTQY
>-|TRBJ1-2|TRBV7-9
ASSETTQGSGYT
>-|TRBJ1-2|TRBV27
ASSMQGSANYGYT
>-|TRBJ1-1|TRBV9
ASSVGLLNTEAF
>-|TRBJ1-3|TRBV23-1
ASRSGSREDTIY
>-|TRBJ1-3|TRBV7-9
ASEGQSGNTIY
>-|TRBJ1-5|TRBV7-9
ASSLSEDQPQH
>-|TRBJ1-1|TRBV6-4
ASRGTGLGHLSGGTEAF
>-|TRBJ2-7|TRBV12-3/TRBV12-4
ASRQASYEQY